This T cell receptor (beta chain) was captured by sequencing in a study of T-cell reconstitution after alpha-beta-depleted transplantation in children (dated by TCRdb to the mid-2010s). Regarding the research as a whole: Using TCR repertoire profiling, the study quantitatively followed how T-cell immune reconstitution unfolded in children after TCRalphabeta/CD19-depleted allogeneic hematopoietic cell transplantation. Overall results and qualifications from the work: Apparently early alphabetaT-cell count recovery about two months after transplant reportedly relied on only several hundred rapidly expanded clones derived from non-depleted graft cells. Over the following months the frequencies of hyperexpanded clones went down, and after one year T-cell counts and TCRbeta diversity were mostly credited to newly produced T cells. In some patients, the high TCRbeta diversity seen at day 60 was put down to recipient T cells and intrathymic progenitors that had survived conditioning.

The sample's treatment or condition, from its label and the paper: allogeneic hematopoietic cell transplantation with graft depleted of TCRalphabeta T cells and CD19 B cells. The children who served as transplant recipients had been given grafts of TCRalphabeta/CD19-depleted allogeneic hematopoietic cells. Looking up the germline V gene (reference sequence) yields CDR1 DFQATT and CDR2 SNEGSKA. Unmatched junction bases come to 6, with V trimmed by 2 bases and J by 2 bases. Including the terminal cysteine and phenylalanine, the CDR3 comprises 15 residues. Of all the DNA, just the CDR3 is kept, 45 bases in frame from base 1. Worth noting for this clonotype: No cognate antigen has been identified for it. No base-level quality is on record; no much larger clone is a single base apart.

Receptor libraries were prepared by PCR. Sequencing relied on an Illumina HiSeq 2500. Molecular barcoding was employed in the preparation of TCR libraries, with unique molecular identifiers being used to normalize TCRbeta repertoire quantification. Starting from the raw public reads, TCRdb applied fastp trimming at Q25, assembled clones with MiXCR and retained in-frame beta chains. Each CDR3 protein appears once, grouped with its most common genes and DNA. For this sample the table gives a few hundred thousand distinct CDR3 sequences, of which about 40% were detected only once. The ten largest clones capture around a quarter of the sample.

Sequenced material: PBMCs, taken before TCRalphabeta/CD19-depleted stem cell transplant. The receptor comes from a girl aged 2-10 years with aplastic anemia, due to receive a stem cell transplant. This chain joins TRBV20-1 to TRBJ1-5; 7 middle bases align to TRBD1. The encoded CDR3 is CSARTRQGRNQPQHF. Here is the DNA: TGCAGTGCTAGAACGAGACAGGGTCGCAATCAGCCCCAGCATTTT.